These 18 T cell receptor beta chains share one sample of origin, sequenced in a study of human T cells and chemical hapten exposure. Time point defined: patch test 2, 6 weeks after DPC sensitization. Treatment noted: therapeutic diphenylcyclopropenone sensitization with weekly scalp DPC. MiXCR, applied by TCRdb to the RACE reads, yields one record per CDR3 protein. The sample has more than 90,000 distinct CDR3 sequences, about an eighth seen once. The material was whole blood, obtained in connection with sensitization to the hapten diphenylcyclopropenone (DPC). The receptors shown here come from a woman aged 40 to 50 with alopecia areata. Some clones in this sample may be carry-over from other donors' samples.

This chain links TRBV12-3 or TRBV12-4 with TRBJ1-1; D is uncertain. V was clipped by 3 bases and J by 1 base, with 9 bases between them. CDR3 length: 14 amino acids. The CDR3 coding sequence is TGTGCCAGCAGTTTCTCCAGCACGAACACTGAAGCTTTCTTT. Translated: CASSFSSTNTEAFF.

The chain joins TRBV20-1 to TRBJ2-1; no definite D call. The CDR3 extends over 11 amino acids. Germline loops: CDR1 DFQATT, CDR2 SNEGSKA (reference sequence). CDR3 bases: TGCAATTGCTTGGGGAAGAATGAGCAGTTCTTC. Protein sequence: CNCLGKNEQFF.

Only a few counts were recorded for this clonotype. CDR3 in DNA: TGTGCCAGCAGCTTAAGCGCGGGCGGCACAGATACGCAGTATTTT. Its protein product is CASSLSAGGTDTQYF. V gene TRBV11-2 combines with J gene TRBJ2-3; perhaps TRBD2 as D (5 bases). The CDR3 is made up of 15 amino acids. Germline V CDR1 and CDR2: SGHAT, FQNNGV. Trimming removed 2 bases at V and 1 base at J, with 10 bases between.

This clonotype has ten or more counts. The gene calls are TRBV2 and TRBJ1-1; D unclear. From germline, CDR1 is SNHLY and CDR2 FYNNEI. Trimming left V 3 bases short and J 5 bases short, with 10 bases between. This CDR3 contains 13 residues. Here the CDR3 DNA reads TGTGCCAGCAGTGATAGGGTTCGGACTGAAGCTTTCTTT. It specifies CASSDRVRTEAFF. Complete variable domain (other parts from reference TRBV2 and TRBJ1-1): EPEVTQTPSHQVTQMGQEVILRCVPISNHLYFYWYRQILGQKVEFLVSFYNNEISEKSEIFDDQFSVERPDGSNFTLKIRSTKLEDSAMYFCASSDRVRTEAFFGQGTRLTVV.

The gene calls are TRBV5-4 and TRBJ2-2; D possibly corresponds to TRBD1 (5 bases). From germline, CDR1 is SGHNT and CDR2 YYREEE (reference sequence). The CDR3 has 16 residues. Trimming shortened V by 4 bases and J by 1 base, and 14 bases separated the two germline ends. The CDR3 loop is CASSRQTRMNTGELFF. The CDR3 DNA sequence: TGTGCCAGCAGCCGACAGACAAGAATGAACACCGGGGAGCTGTTTTTT.

V usage is TRBV7-9 and J usage is TRBJ2-4; no definite D call. This CDR3 spans 16 amino acids. Germline CDR1 SEHNR, CDR2 FQNEAQ (reference sequence). Trimming took off 1 base at V and 0 bases at J, with 10 bases between the two ends. The CDR3 here is CASSLDGSRAKNIQYF. CDR3 sequence (DNA): TGTGCCAGCAGCTTAGATGGGTCCAGAGCCAAAAACATTCAGTACTTC.

This clonotype was counted between two and nine times. The rearrangement joins TRBV3-1 to TRBJ2-3; no definite D call. This CDR3 contains 14 residues. CDR1 is LGHDT and CDR2 is YNNKEL in the germline V gene (reference sequence). V was trimmed by 1 base and J by 4 bases, leaving 9 bases between them. The CDR3 loop reads CASSQVGSSDTQYF. For the CDR3, the DNA is TGTGCCAGCAGCCAAGTTGGGTCTTCAGATACGCAGTATTTT.

V gene TRBV12-3 or TRBV12-4 combines with J gene TRBJ2-7, with D uncertain. V lost 3 bases to trimming and J lost 1 base, with 7 bases between them. This CDR3 is 13 amino acids long. The CDR3 reads CASSFSRSYEQYF. The CDR3, as DNA: TGTGCCAGCAGTTTTTCGCGTTCCTACGAGCAGTACTTC.

The chain uses TRBV10-3 and TRBJ2-7; 7 bases align to TRBD1. The V segment lost 5 bases and the J segment 0 bases; nucleotides outside the gene matches: 7. Per germline, CDR1 ENHRY and CDR2 SYGVKD. This CDR3 contains 15 residues. The CDR3 DNA reads as TGTGCCATCAGTTCCTCCCGGGACAGCTCCTACGAGCAGTACTTC. Its protein product is CAISSSRDSSYEQYF.

The chain is built from TRBV6-1 and TRBJ2-1; no reliable D call. The CDR3 is 16 amino acids. Trimming left V 1 base short and J 2 bases short, with 12 bases between. CDR1 is MNHNS and CDR2 is SASEGT in the germline V gene. The chain's CDR3 is CASSEEVTAPYNEQFF. The CDR3 coding sequence is TGTGCCAGCAGTGAAGAGGTTACAGCACCCTACAATGAGCAGTTCTTC.

This clonotype was counted between two and nine times. J is TRBJ1-1 and V is TRBV6-5; 9 bases align to TRBD1. In germline, CDR1 is MNHEY, CDR2 SVGAGI. With 3 bases clipped from V and 5 bases from J, the junction kept 7 bases outside the gene matches. The CDR3 is 15 residues long. CDR3 coding DNA: TGTGCCAGCAGTTATGGCGGGACAGGGTGGACTGAAGCTTTCTTT. This translates into CASSYGGTGWTEAFF.

This clonotype was observed many times. The genes are TRBV12-5 and TRBJ2-2, with TRBD1 as a possible D gene (6 bases). CDR3 length: 16 residues. V gave up 4 bases and J gave up 2 bases, with 14 bases separating them. CDR1 LGHNT and CDR2 FRNRAP come from the germline V gene. As DNA, the CDR3 is TGTGCTAGTGGTTCCCCAATCGGGACAAACACCGGGGAGCTGTTTTTT. Protein product: CASGSPIGTNTGELFF. Complete variable domain (other parts from reference TRBV12-5 and TRBJ2-2): DARVTQTPRHKVTEMGQEVTMRCQPILGHNTVFWYRQTMMQGLELLAYFRNRAPLDDSGMPKDRFSAEMPDATLATLKIQPSEPRDSAVYFCASGSPIGTNTGELFFGEGSRLTVL.

Only a few counts were recorded for this clonotype. J is TRBJ2-7 and V is TRBV7-2; TRBD2 agrees at 9 bases. Germline V CDR1 and CDR2: SGHTA, FQGNSA. V lost 6 bases and J lost 2; bases outside the gene matches: 17. The CDR3 spans 18 residues. CDR3 DNA: TGTGCCAGCAGTCCCCGGTTCGGCGCGGGAGGGCCCCCCTACGAGCAGTACTTC. This translates into CASSPRFGAGGPPYEQYF.

There are a few counts of this clonotype. V and J are TRBV20-1 and TRBJ2-7; no reliable D call. V lost 0 bases, J lost 0 bases, and 9 bases lay in between. The CDR3 has 14 amino acids. Germline V gives CDR1 DFQATT, CDR2 SNEGSKA (reference sequence). The CDR3 spells CSARDARSSYEQYF. The CDR3 coding sequence is TGCAGTGCTAGAGATGCCAGAAGCTCCTACGAGCAGTACTTC.

The chain joins TRBV6-1 to TRBJ2-7; possible D gene TRBD1, 6 bases. Deletions cut 7 bases from V and 11 bases from J, with 27 bases between. Germline V gene lookup returns CDR1 MNHNS and CDR2 SASEGT. The CDR3 contains 15 residues. The CDR3 reads CASIARPTDRPGEYF. The CDR3, as DNA: TGTGCCAGCATCGCAAGGCCTACCGACAGGCCTGGGGAGTACTTC.

As to this clonotype: One junction end disagrees with the germline gene, perhaps due to a read error. CDR3 amino acids: CASSRSGMNTEVFF. CDR3 coding DNA: TGTGCCAGCAGCCGCTCCGGCATGAACACTGAAGTTTTCTTT. J is TRBJ1-1 and V is TRBV7-8; D not certain. Germline values: CDR1 SGHVS, CDR2 FQNEAQ. CDR3 length: 14 residues.

This chain connects TRBV11-2 to TRBJ2-7; D is possibly TRBD2 (6 bases). The CDR3 contains 16 residues. Germline-derived CDR1 and CDR2 are SGHAT and FQNNGV. V lost 5 bases and J lost 4, with 21 bases in between. The CDR3 DNA sequence: TGTGCCAGCAGCCTAGGGAGTAGCGGTAGTCTATACGAGCAGTACTTC. This codes for CASSLGSSGSLYEQYF. The complete variable domain, with remaining parts taken from reference TRBV11-2 and TRBJ2-7, reads EAGVAQSPRYKIIEKRQSVAFWCNPISGHATLYWYQQILGQGPKLLIQFQNNGVVDDSQLPKDRFSAERLKGVDSTLKIQPAKLEDSAVYLCASSLGSSGSLYEQYFGPGTRLTVT.

This clonotype came up a few times. The CDR3 DNA reads as TGTGCCAGTAGTATTGGAACCCGTGGCCTCTACGAGCAGTACTTC. This codes for CASSIGTRGLYEQYF. V is TRBV19 and J is TRBJ2-7; unclear D gene. V was cut by 3 bases and J by 3 bases, with 15 bases left in between. The V gene's germline CDR1 is LNHDA and CDR2 SQIVND (reference sequence). This CDR3 comprises 15 residues.